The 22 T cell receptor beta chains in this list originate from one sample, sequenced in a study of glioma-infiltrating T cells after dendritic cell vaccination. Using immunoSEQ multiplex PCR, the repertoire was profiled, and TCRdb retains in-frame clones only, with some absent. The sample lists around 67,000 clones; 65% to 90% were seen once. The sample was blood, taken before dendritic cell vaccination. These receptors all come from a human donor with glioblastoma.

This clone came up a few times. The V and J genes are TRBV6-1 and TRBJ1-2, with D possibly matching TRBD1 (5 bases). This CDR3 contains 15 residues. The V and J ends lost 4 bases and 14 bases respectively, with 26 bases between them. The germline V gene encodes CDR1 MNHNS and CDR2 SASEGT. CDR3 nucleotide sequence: TGTGCCAGCAGTGTTGGAACAGGTCAGGGCGACTCCTGGACCTTC. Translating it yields CASSVGTGQGDSWTF.

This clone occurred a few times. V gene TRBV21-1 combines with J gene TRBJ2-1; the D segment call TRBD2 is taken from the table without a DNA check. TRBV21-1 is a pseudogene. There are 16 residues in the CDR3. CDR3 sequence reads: CASSKSQRSSYNEQFF. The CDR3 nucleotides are TGTGCCAGCAGCAAATCACAGCGGAGCTCCTACAATGAGCAGTTCTTC.

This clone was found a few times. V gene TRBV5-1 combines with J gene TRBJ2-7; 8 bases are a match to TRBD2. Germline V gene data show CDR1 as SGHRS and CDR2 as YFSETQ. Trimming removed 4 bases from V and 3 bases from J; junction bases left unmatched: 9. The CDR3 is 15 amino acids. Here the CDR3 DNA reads TGCGCCAGCAGCCCCTCTCCGGGACTAGTCTACGAGCAGTACTTC. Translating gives CASSPSPGLVYEQYF.

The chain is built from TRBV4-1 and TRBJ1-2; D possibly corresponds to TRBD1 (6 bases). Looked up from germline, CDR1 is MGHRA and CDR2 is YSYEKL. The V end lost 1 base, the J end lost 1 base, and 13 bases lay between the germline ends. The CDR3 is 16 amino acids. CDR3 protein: CASSQGTVDFNYGYTF. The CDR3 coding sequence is TGCGCCAGCAGCCAAGGGACAGTGGATTTTAACTATGGCTACACCTTC.

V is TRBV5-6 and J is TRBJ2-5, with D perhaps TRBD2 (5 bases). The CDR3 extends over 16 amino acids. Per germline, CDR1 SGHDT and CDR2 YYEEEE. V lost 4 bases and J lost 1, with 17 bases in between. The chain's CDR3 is CASSPLGASTQETQYF. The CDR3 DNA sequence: TGTGCCAGCAGCCCCCTGGGAGCGAGCACCCAAGAGACCCAGTACTTC.

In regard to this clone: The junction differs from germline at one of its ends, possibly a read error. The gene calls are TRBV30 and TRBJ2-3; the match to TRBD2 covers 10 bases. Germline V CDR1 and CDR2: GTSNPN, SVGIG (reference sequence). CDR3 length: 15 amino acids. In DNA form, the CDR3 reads TGTGCCTGGAGTGTACAAGCGGGGGGGGTAGATGCGCAGTATTTT. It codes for CAWSVQAGGVDAQYF.

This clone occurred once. CDR3 loop: CASSTDRDEQFF. The CDR3 DNA reads as TGTGCCAGTAGTACAGACAGGGATGAGCAGTTCTTC. The rearrangement uses TRBV19 and TRBJ2-1; 7 bases map to TRBD1. Germline values: CDR1 LNHDA, CDR2 SQIVND (reference sequence). V shed 4 bases, J shed 8 bases, and the junction held 2 bases outside the gene matches. This CDR3 region has 12 residues.

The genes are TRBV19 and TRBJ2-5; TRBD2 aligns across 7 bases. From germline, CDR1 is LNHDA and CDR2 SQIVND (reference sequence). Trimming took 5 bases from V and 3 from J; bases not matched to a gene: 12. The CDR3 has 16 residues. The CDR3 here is CASSGGTARGEETQYF. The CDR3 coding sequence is TGTGCCAGTAGTGGAGGGACCGCTCGGGGGGAAGAGACCCAGTACTTC.

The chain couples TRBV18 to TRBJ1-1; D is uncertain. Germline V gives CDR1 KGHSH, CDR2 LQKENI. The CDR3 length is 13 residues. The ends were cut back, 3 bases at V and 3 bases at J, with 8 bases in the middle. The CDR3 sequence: CASSPGRYTEAFF. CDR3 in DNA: TGTGCCAGCTCACCGGGCCGGTACACTGAAGCTTTCTTT.

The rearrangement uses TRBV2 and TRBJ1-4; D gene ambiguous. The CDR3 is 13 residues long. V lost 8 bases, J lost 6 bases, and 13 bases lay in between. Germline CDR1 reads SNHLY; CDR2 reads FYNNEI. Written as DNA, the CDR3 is TGTGCCAGCCGGGGAGGCAAGGATGAAAAACTGTTTTTT. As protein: CASRGGKDEKLFF.

CDR3 protein: CASSREGASTRETQYF. In nucleotides, the CDR3 is TGTGCCAGCAGCCGCGAGGGGGCTAGTACCCGAGAGACCCAGTACTTC. J is TRBJ2-5 and V is TRBV7-3, with 7 positions matching TRBD1. This CDR3 spans 16 amino acids. Germline CDR1 and CDR2: SGHTA and FQGTGA. V shed 5 bases and J 4 bases; nucleotides not matched to a gene: 13.

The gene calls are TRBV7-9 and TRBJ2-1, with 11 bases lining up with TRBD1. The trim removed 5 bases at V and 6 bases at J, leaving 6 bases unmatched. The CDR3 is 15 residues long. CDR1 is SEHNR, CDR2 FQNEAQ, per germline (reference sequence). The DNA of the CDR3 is TGTGCCAGCAGCGTCGGGACAGGGGGGTTCAATGAGCAGTTCTTC. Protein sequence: CASSVGTGGFNEQFF.

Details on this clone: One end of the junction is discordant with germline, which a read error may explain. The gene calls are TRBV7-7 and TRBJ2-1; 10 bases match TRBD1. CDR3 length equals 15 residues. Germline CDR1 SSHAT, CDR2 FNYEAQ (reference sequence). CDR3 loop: CASSAGQGSYNEQFF. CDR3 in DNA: TGTGCTAGCAGCGCGGGACAGGGGAGTTACAATGAGCAGTTCTTC.

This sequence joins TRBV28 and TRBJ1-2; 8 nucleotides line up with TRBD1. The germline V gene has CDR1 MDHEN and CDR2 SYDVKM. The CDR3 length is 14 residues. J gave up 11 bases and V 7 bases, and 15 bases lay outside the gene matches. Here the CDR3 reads CASTGARGRGGYTF. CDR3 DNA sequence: TGTGCCAGCACCGGTGCCAGGGGGCGGGGCGGGTACACCTTC.

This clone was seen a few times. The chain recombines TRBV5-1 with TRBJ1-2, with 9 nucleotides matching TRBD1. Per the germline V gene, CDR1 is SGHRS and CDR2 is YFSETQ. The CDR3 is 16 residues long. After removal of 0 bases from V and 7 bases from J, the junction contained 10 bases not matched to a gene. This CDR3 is CASSLASMGQGVGYTF. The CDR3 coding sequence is TGCGCCAGCAGCTTGGCCAGTATGGGACAGGGAGTTGGCTACACCTTC.

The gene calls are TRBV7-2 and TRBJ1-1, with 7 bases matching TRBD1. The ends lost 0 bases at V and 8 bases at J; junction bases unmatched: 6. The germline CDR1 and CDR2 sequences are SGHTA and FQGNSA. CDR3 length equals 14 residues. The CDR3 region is CASSLARDRREAFF. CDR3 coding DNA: TGTGCCAGCAGCTTAGCGAGGGACAGACGAGAAGCTTTCTTT.

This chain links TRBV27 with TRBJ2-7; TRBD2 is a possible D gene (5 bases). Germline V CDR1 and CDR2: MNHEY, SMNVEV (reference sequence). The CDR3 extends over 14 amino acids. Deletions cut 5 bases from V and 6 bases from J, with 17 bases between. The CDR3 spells CASSNPRTAGEQYF. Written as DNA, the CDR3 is TGTGCCAGCAGTAACCCCCGGACTGCGGGCGAGCAGTACTTC.

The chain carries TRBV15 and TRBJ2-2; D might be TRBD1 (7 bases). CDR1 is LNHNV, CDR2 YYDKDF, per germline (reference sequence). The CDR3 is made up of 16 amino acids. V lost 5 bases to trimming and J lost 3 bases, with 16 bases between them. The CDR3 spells CATSPGGTIYTGELFF. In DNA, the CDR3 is TGTGCCACCAGCCCAGGGGGGACAATCTACACCGGGGAGCTGTTTTTT.

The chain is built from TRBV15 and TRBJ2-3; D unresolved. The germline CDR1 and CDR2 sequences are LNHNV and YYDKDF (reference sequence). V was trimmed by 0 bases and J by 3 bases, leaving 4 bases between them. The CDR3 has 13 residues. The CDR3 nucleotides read TGTGCCACCAGCAGAGATCCGACAGATACGCAGTATTTT. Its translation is CATSRDPTDTQYF. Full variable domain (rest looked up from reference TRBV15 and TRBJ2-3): DAMVIQNPRYQVTQFGKPVTLSCSQTLNHNVMYWYQQKSSQAPKLLFHYYDKDFNNEADTPDNFQSRRPNTSFCFLDIRSPGLGDTAMYLCATSRDPTDTQYFGPGTRLTVL.

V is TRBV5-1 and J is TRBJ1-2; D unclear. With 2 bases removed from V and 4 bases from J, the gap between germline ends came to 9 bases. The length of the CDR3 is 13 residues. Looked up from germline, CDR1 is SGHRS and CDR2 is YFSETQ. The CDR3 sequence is CASSFDTVYGYTF. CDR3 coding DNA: TGCGCCAGCAGCTTCGACACGGTCTATGGCTACACCTTC.

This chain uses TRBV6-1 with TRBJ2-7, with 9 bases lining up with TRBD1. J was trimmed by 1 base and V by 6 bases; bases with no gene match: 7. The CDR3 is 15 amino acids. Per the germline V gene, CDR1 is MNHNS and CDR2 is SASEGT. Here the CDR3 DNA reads TGTGCCAGCAGCCCTACAGGGGGCAGTTCCTACGAGCAGTACTTC. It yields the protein CASSPTGGSSYEQYF.

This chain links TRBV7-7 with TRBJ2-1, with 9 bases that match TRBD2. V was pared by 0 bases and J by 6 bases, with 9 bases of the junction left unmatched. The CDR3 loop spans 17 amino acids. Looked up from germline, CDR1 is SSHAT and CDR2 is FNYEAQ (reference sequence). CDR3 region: CASSLALGGGAVNEQFF. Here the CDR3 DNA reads TGTGCCAGCAGCTTAGCATTGGGCGGGGGGGCTGTCAATGAGCAGTTCTTC.